This T cell receptor (beta chain) emerged from a study of blood T cells in healthy people across ages. This CDR3 has 15 residues. CDR1 is MNHEY, CDR2 SMNVEV, per germline (reference sequence). The V end lost 8 bases, the J end lost 5 bases, and 19 bases lay between the germline ends. Primed by a sample-barcoded 5' primer and a J-beta primer mix, a second PCR proceeded for 7 to 11 cycles. TCRdb used MiXCR to reprocess the 5' RACE reads, holding one entry per CDR3 protein. This table has some 860,000 distinct CDR3 sequences, roughly 50% appearing once. This chain uses TRBV27 with TRBJ2-1; TRBD1 might be the D (5 bases). This clonotype was sampled from a man between 35 and 55 years old in good health. The specimen sequenced was blood. The CDR3 region is CASGRGSIADNEQFF. As DNA, the CDR3 is TGTGCCAGCGGAAGGGGTAGTATCGCCGACAATGAGCAGTTCTTC.